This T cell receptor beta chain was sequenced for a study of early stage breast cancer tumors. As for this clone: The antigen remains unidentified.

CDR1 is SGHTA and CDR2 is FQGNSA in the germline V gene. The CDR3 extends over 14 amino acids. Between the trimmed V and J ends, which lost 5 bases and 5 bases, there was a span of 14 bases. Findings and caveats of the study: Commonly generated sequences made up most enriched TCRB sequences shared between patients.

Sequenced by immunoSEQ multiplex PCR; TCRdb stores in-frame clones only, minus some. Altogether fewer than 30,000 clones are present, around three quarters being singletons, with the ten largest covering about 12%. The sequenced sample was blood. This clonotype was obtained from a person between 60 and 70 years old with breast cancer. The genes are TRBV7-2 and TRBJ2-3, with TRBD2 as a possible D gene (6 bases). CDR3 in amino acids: CASSRTASEDTQYF. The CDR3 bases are TGTGCCAGCAGCCGGACTGCTAGCGAAGATACGCAGTATTTT.